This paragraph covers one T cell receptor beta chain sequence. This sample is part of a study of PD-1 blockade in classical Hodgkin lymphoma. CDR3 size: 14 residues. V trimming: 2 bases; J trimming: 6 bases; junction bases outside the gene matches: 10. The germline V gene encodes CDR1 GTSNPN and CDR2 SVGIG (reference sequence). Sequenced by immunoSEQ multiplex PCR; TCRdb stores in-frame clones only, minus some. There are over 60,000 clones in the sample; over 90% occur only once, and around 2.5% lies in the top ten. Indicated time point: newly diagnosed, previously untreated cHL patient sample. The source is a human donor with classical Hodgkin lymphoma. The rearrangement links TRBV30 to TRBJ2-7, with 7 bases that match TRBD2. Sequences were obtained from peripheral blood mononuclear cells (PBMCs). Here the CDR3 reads CAWSRGAGRGEQYF. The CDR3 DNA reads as TGTGCCTGGAGTCGGGGAGCGGGAAGAGGCGAGCAGTACTTC. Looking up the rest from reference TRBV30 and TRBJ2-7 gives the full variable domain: SQTIHQWPATLVQPVGSPLSLECTVEGTSNPNLYWYRQAAGRGLQLLFYSVGIGQISSEVPQNLSASRPQDRQFILSSKKLLLSDSGFYLCAWSRGAGRGEQYFGPGTRLTVT.